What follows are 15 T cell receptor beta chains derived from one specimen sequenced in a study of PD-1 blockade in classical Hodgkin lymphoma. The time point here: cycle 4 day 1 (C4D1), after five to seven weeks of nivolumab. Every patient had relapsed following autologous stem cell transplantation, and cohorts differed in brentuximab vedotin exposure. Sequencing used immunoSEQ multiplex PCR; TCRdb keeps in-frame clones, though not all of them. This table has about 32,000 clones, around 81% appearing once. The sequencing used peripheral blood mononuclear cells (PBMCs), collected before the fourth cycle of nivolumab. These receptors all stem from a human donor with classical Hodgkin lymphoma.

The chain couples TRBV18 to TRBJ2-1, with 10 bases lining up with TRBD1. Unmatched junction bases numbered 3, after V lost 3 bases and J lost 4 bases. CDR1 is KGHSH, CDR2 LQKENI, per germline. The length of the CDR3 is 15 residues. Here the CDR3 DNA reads TGTGCCAGCTCACCTGGACAGGGGGTGTACAATGAGCAGTTCTTC. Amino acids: CASSPGQGVYNEQFF. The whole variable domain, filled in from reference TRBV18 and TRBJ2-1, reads NAGVMQNPRHLVRRRGQEARLRCSPMKGHSHVYWYRQLPEEGLKFMVYLQKENIIDESGMPKERFSAEFPKEGPSILRIQQVVRGDSAAYFCASSPGQGVYNEQFFGPGTRLTVL.

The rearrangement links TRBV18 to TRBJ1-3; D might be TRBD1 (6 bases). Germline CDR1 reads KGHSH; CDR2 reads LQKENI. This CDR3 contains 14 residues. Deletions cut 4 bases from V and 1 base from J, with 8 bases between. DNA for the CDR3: TGTGCCAGCTCACAGGGGACATCTGGAAACACCATATATTTT. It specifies CASSQGTSGNTIYF.

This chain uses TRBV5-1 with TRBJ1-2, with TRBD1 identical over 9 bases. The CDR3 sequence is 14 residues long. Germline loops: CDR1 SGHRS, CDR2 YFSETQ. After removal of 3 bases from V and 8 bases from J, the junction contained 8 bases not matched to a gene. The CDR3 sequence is CASSSGQGYPGYTF. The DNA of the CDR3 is TGCGCCAGCAGCTCCGGACAGGGGTACCCGGGCTACACCTTC.

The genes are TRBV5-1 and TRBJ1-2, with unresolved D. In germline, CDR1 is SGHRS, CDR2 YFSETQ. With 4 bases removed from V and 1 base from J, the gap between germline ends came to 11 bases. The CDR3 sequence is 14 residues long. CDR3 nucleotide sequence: TGCGCCAGCAGCCTGGAGAGTGTTAACTATGGCTACACCTTC. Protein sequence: CASSLESVNYGYTF.

CDR3 sequence reads: CASSPLTELNNEQFF. The CDR3 DNA reads as TGCGCCAGCAGCCCTTTGACAGAGTTGAACAATGAGCAGTTCTTC. This chain joins TRBV4-3 and TRBJ2-1, with D perhaps matching TRBD1 (5 bases). V lost 4 bases to trimming and J lost 5 bases, with 15 bases between them. Germline assignment: CDR1 LGHNA and CDR2 YSLEER. The CDR3 has 15 amino acids.

The CDR3 sequence is CASSLVQGIEQYF. In DNA form, the CDR3 reads TGTGCCAGCAGCTTGGTTCAGGGCATCGAGCAGTACTTC. J is TRBJ2-7 and V is TRBV5-6; the D gene is possibly TRBD1 (5 bases). Deletions cut 0 bases from V and 6 bases from J, with 10 bases between. This CDR3 is built from 13 residues. Germline CDR1 is SGHDT and CDR2 is YYEEEE.

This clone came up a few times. The CDR3 DNA reads as TGTGCCAGCAGCTTAAGGAGTCGGAACACTGAAGCTTTCTTT. Translation: CASSLRSRNTEAFF. The V and J genes are TRBV7-2 and TRBJ1-1; the D is unclear. CDR1 SGHTA and CDR2 FQGNSA come from the germline V gene. V was clipped by 2 bases and J by 1 base, with 8 bases between them. The CDR3 runs to 14 residues.

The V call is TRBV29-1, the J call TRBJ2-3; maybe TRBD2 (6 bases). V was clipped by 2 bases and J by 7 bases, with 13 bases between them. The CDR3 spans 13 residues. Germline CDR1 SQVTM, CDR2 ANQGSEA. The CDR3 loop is CSVERGLANTQYF. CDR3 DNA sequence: TGCAGCGTTGAAAGGGGACTGGCAAATACGCAGTATTTT.

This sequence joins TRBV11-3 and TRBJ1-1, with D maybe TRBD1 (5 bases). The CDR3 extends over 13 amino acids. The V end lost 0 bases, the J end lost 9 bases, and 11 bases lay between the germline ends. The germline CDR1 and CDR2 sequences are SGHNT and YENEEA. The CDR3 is CASSLDQPGKAFF. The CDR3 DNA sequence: TGTGCCAGCAGCTTAGATCAGCCAGGGAAAGCTTTCTTT.

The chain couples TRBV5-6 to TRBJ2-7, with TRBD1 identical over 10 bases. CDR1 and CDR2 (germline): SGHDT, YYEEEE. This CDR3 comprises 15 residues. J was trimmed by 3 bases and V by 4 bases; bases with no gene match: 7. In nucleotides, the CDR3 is TGTGCCAGCAGCCCGGGACAGGGGCGCCTCTACGAGCAGTACGTC. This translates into CASSPGQGRLYEQYV.

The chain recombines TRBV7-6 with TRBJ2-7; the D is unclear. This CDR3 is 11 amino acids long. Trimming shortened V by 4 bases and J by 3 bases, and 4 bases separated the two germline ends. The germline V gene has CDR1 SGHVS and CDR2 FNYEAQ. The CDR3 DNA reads TGTGCCAGCAGCTCTCACTACGAGCAGTACTTC. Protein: CASSSHYEQYF. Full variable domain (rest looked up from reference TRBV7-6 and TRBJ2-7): GAGVSQSPRYKVTKRGQDVALRCDPISGHVSLYWYRQALGQGPEFLTYFNYEAQQDKSGLPNDRFSAERPEGSISTLTIQRTEQRDSAMYRCASSSHYEQYFGPGTRLTVT.

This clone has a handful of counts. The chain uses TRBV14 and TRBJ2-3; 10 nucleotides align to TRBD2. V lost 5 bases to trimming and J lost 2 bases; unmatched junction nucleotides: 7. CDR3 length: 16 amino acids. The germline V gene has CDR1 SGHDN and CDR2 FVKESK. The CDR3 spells CASSKVGLAPTDTQYF. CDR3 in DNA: TGTGCCAGCAGCAAAGTGGGACTAGCGCCCACAGATACGCAGTATTTT.

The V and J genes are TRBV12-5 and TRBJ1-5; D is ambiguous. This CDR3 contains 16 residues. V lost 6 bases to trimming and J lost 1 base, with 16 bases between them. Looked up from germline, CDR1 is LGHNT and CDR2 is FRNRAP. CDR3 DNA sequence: TGTGCTAGTGGAAAACCGAAACCTCAGAGCAATCAGCCCCAGCATTTT. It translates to CASGKPKPQSNQPQHF.

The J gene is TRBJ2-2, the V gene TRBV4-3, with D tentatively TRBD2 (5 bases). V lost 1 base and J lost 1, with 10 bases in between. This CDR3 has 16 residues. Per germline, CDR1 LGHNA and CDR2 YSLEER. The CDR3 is CASSQAQRRNTGELFF. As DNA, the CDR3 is TGCGCCAGCAGCCAAGCGCAGCGGAGGAACACCGGGGAGCTGTTTTTT.

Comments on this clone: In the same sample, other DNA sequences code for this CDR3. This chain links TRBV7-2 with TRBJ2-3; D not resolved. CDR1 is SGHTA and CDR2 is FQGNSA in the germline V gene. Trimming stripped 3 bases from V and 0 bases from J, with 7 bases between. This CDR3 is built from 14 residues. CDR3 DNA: TGTGCCAGCAGCTTGAGCAGGAGCACAGATACGCAGTATTTT. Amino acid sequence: CASSLSRSTDTQYF.